Listed below are T cell receptor beta chains from one sample, sequenced in a study of T cell clonotyping in hematopoietic cell transplantation. Using immunoSEQ multiplex PCR, the repertoire was profiled, and TCRdb retains in-frame clones only, with some absent. Of approximately 41,000 clones listed, 95% were seen once; the top ten hold 0.75% to 1%. The sequenced material came from peripheral blood mononuclear cells. These receptor sequences come from a young man in good health. Some clones in this sample may be carry-over from other donors' samples. CDR3s include the opening cysteine and the closing phenylalanine or tryptophan. A D gene is named only where the DNA matches it firmly.

v_gene,d_gene,CDR3aa
TRBV7-3,.,CASSLNVGTGWEQYF
TRBV6-5,TRBD2,CASSYSGEGSHEQYF
TRBV9,TRBD1,CASSTKEGQGAGETQYF
TRBV5-4,.,CASSLELGRPETQYF
TRBV25-1,.,CASSEVPPGANEKLFF
TRBV25-1,TRBD1,CASSLTGGGNTEAFF
TRBV11-2,.,CASSFEEGQPQHF
TRBV28,TRBD1,CASSFRGLYQTNTEAFF
TRBV6-5,TRBD1,CASSYGTEGTEAFF
TRBV6-5,.,CASRQANSPLHF
TRBV28,.,CASSFWQGGYEQYF
TRBV7-2,.,CASSTSKFSNEKLFF
TRBV5-1,TRBD2,CASSLAASGDEEQYF
TRBV6-5,.,CASSYVIQSEQYF
TRBV19,.,CASSPYGQYFTSFF
TRBV20-1,.,CSAKEVYEQYF
TRBV7-2,.,CASSPPPFRETQYF
TRBV30,TRBD1,CAWSAGQPDLYGYTF
TRBV9,.,CASSVLGGQETQYF
TRBV5-6,.,CASSLGGNTIYF
TRBV28,TRBD2,CASLGRLAGSYEQYF
TRBV6-5,.,CAARGYGRNEQYF
TRBV30,TRBD2,CAWRGGSGRFPDTQYF
TRBV19,.,CATHLRASAEAFF
TRBV29-1,.,CSVVWGGVRTDTQYF
TRBV4-1,TRBD1,CASSPGQGTYGYTF
TRBV7-2,.,CASRPPPGTGEQYF
TRBV13,.,CASSLERGQETQYF
TRBV14,TRBD1,CASSQGVGQAPTQYF
TRBV7-8,.,CASSLTRSNQPQHF
TRBV6-5,.,CASSYGTHFWHEQFF
TRBV11-2,.,CASSLDRGGWYPFF
TRBV6-5,TRBD1,CASSPGQGATDTQYF
TRBV7-3,TRBD2,CASSFHALAGADTQYF
TRBV19,TRBD1,CASRMGQAYEQYF
TRBV5-4,.,CASSLGTKGQPQHF
TRBV9,.,CASSAARGGADTQYF
TRBV19,.,CASNLDAAGAIYGYTF
TRBV6-6,TRBD2,CAAGGLAKNIQYF
TRBV18,.,CASSPRTDSTEAFF
TRBV7-3,TRBD2,CASSPGTTLSTDTQYF
TRBV25-1,.,CASSTQAGALETQYF
TRBV6-5,.,CASSYSMNTEAFF
TRBV9,.,CASSVGGGSSYNEQFF
TRBV14,TRBD1,CASRLRQGQDKGSEKLFF
TRBV19,TRBD1,CASSIDGQGTEAFF
TRBV6-5,.,CASSYNTGYGYTF
TRBV30,.,CAWSEPPGGFEKLFF
TRBV4-1,.,CASEGEYSNQPQHF
TRBV7-8,TRBD1,CASSFDRGLGNQPQHF
TRBV11-3,TRBD2,CASSDLLAGYEQYF
TRBV14,TRBD2,CASSQEEGLAGAQSTDTQYF
TRBV7-9,TRBD1,CASSKQGADGYTF
TRBV2,.,CASSVSGSQPQHF
TRBV7-9,.,CASSPGGAGNYGYTF